The T cell receptor beta chain under discussion was sequenced for a study of blood T cell repertoires in COVID-19. Background on the study: PBMCs, B-cell-depleted T cells, or T cells provided the cDNA or gDNA that made up the material.

In terms of age and location, participants ranged from roughly 18 to 90 years and lived in about two dozen US areas. Cohorts were assigned according to the clinical history that participants reported. In Cohort 3, a recovered donor had either two negative PCRs, clearance, or symptom resolution. V lost 5 bases and J lost 1, with 11 bases in between. Germline V gene sequence: CDR1 SGHTA, CDR2 FQGTGA. CDR3 size: 15 residues. Only in-frame clones appear in the TCRdb table, and some are missing; sequencing was by immunoSEQ multiplex PCR. The sample lists 150,000 or so clones, 85% to 90% occurring once. The rearrangement links TRBV7-3 to TRBJ1-4, with D perhaps TRBD1 (6 bases). The sequence was obtained from a woman aged 50 to 60 who had recovered from COVID-19. Sequenced input: PBMCs or T cells enriched from blood (not recorded which). The CDR3 sequence: CASSPGRGTNEKLFF. DNA for the CDR3: TGTGCCAGCAGCCCGGGCAGGGGAACTAATGAAAAACTGTTTTTT.